The 21 T cell receptor beta chains given below trace back to one sample, sequenced in a study of identical twins. TCRdb re-called the 5' RACE reads with MiXCR, one entry per CDR3 protein. The sample has around 450,000 distinct CDR3 sequences; over 12% are singletons. This sample also appeared in a second study, on yellow fever vaccine responses in identical twins.

Sequenced input: CD4+ T cells sorted from blood. The receptors originated from a woman aged 18-35 years in good health.

This clonotype was counted only a few times. V and J are TRBV20-1 and TRBJ2-2; 10 nucleotides align to TRBD2. The CDR3 loop spans 14 amino acids. Trimming cost V 6 bases and J 5 bases; bases outside gene matches: 6. In germline, CDR1 is DFQATT, CDR2 SNEGSKA (reference sequence). The CDR3 sequence is CSATSGKPTGELFF. The CDR3 nucleotides read TGCAGTGCCACTAGCGGGAAGCCAACCGGGGAGCTGTTTTTT.

This chain connects TRBV6-2 or TRBV6-3 to TRBJ2-1; 13 positions agree with TRBD2. CDR1 is MNHEY and CDR2 is SVGEGT in the germline V gene. V dropped 4 bases and J dropped 6; count of bases not matched to a gene: 3. The CDR3 contains 15 residues. The CDR3 reads CASSSLAGGPNEQFF. The CDR3 DNA reads TGTGCCAGCAGTTCACTAGCGGGAGGGCCCAATGAGCAGTTCTTC.

V gene TRBV28 combines with J gene TRBJ1-5, with D possibly TRBD1 on 5 matching bases. Germline CDR1 MDHEN, CDR2 SYDVKM. The length of the CDR3 is 13 residues. V lost 6 bases, J lost 2 bases, and 8 bases lay in between. The CDR3 sequence is CASRQQGNQPQHF. Here the CDR3 DNA reads TGTGCCAGCAGGCAACAGGGCAATCAGCCCCAGCATTTT.

The sample holds many counts of this clonotype. The chain recombines TRBV10-2 with TRBJ2-1; D is unclear. Germline V lookup: CDR1 WSHSY, CDR2 SAAADI. The CDR3 has 11 residues. Trimming removed 4 bases at V and 7 bases at J, with 5 bases between. DNA of the CDR3: TGCGCCAGCAGTGTTAGGAATGAGCAGTTCTTC. Amino acids: CASSVRNEQFF.

The rearrangement uses TRBV10-2 and TRBJ2-2; D gene unclear. The CDR3 sequence is 15 residues long. Germline V gene sequence: CDR1 WSHSY, CDR2 SAAADI. V was shortened by 0 bases and J by 1 base, with 6 bases between the two germline ends. For the CDR3, the DNA is TGCGCCAGCAGTGAGTCGCCGAGGAACACCGGGGAGCTGTTTTTT. Translated, it gives CASSESPRNTGELFF.

This clonotype has more than one count but fewer than ten. The chain joins TRBV7-2 to TRBJ2-2, with D perhaps TRBD2 (6 bases). V lost 3 bases and J lost 7, with 9 bases in between. Germline loops: CDR1 SGHTA, CDR2 FQGNSA. The CDR3 is made up of 13 amino acids. CDR3 residues: CASSLGTYGELFF. The CDR3 DNA reads as TGTGCCAGCAGCTTGGGGACTTACGGGGAGCTGTTTTTT.

The sample holds a few counts of this clonotype. The rearrangement joins TRBV7-9 to TRBJ2-5; D might be TRBD2 (5 bases). The CDR3 runs to 13 residues. The ends were cut back, 7 bases at V and 5 bases at J, with 14 bases in the middle. Germline V CDR1 and CDR2: SEHNR, FQNEAQ (reference sequence). CDR3 amino acids: CASTQGSMETQYF. DNA for the CDR3: TGTGCCAGCACCCAAGGGAGTATGGAGACCCAGTACTTC.

This clonotype was seen a few times. This chain links TRBV28 with TRBJ1-5; TRBD1 might be the D (6 bases). Germline V CDR1 and CDR2: MDHEN, SYDVKM. The CDR3 extends over 15 amino acids. Trimming cost V 0 bases and J 0 bases, with 6 bases left between them. The CDR3 sequence is CASSLWDSSNQPQHF. The DNA for the CDR3 is TGTGCCAGCAGTTTATGGGACAGTAGCAATCAGCCCCAGCATTTT.

This clonotype showed up many times. The chain is built from TRBV29-1 and TRBJ2-5, with 7 bases lining up with TRBD2. The CDR3 extends over 14 amino acids. The germline gives CDR1 SQVTM, CDR2 ANQGSEA. V was pared by 4 bases and J by 6 bases, with 11 bases of the junction left unmatched. The CDR3 nucleotides are TGCAGCGTTGTGGGAGGGAGGGCCACAAAGACCCAGTACTTC. Translation gives CSVVGGRATKTQYF.

This clonotype was picked up a small number of times. The chain has TRBV10-3 and TRBJ1-6; D is unclear. Germline loops: CDR1 ENHRY, CDR2 SYGVKD. This CDR3 has 17 residues. V was cut by 0 bases and J by 5 bases, with 14 bases left in between. In DNA, the CDR3 is TGTGCCATCAGTGAGTCGCCCTTTGGTGCGAATAATTCACCCCTCCACTTT. Its translation is CAISESPFGANNSPLHF.

This clonotype appeared a few times. The CDR3 here is CASSDSSRTNPNEQFF. CDR3 coding DNA: TGTGCCAGCAGTGACTCGAGTAGGACTAACCCTAATGAGCAGTTCTTC. The V gene is TRBV6-4, the J gene TRBJ2-1; tentative D call: TRBD2 (6 bases). CDR1 and CDR2 (germline): MRHNA, SNTAGT. Trimming removed 0 bases from V and 7 bases from J, with 16 bases in between. This CDR3 is built from 16 residues.

The chain couples TRBV2 to TRBJ2-7; 8 positions agree with TRBD1. Germline V gene sequence: CDR1 SNHLY, CDR2 FYNNEI. J lost 2 bases, V lost 4 bases, and 7 bases had no gene match. This CDR3 has 15 residues. The CDR3 DNA is TGTGCCAGCAGTGGAGACAGGGGAAGTACCTACGAGCAGTACTTC. It codes for CASSGDRGSTYEQYF.

This clonotype came up a few times. This chain uses TRBV2 with TRBJ1-5; D is ambiguous. Germline lookup yields CDR1 SNHLY and CDR2 FYNNEI. The germline V and J ends were trimmed by 2 bases and 4 bases, with 6 bases remaining between them. This CDR3 region has 13 residues. CDR3 sequence reads: CASSELRNQPQHF. CDR3 nucleotides: TGTGCCAGCAGTGAACTTCGGAATCAGCCCCAGCATTTT.

The chain recombines TRBV29-1 with TRBJ2-7, with unresolved D. Trimming left V 4 bases short and J 2 bases short, with 9 bases between. CDR3 length equals 12 residues. The germline V gene encodes CDR1 SQVTM and CDR2 ANQGSEA. The CDR3 sequence is CSVGDATYEQYF. CDR3 nucleotide sequence: TGCAGCGTTGGAGACGCCACCTACGAGCAGTACTTC.

This clonotype showed up many times. The gene calls are TRBV15 and TRBJ2-1; no firm D call. Per the germline V gene, CDR1 is LNHNV and CDR2 is YYDKDF (reference sequence). Trimming cost V 4 bases and J 9 bases, with 13 bases left between them. This CDR3 spans 13 amino acids. The CDR3 DNA is TGTGCCACCAGCACCCTGGGAAGGGCTGAGCAGTTCTTC. Amino acid sequence: CATSTLGRAEQFF. Variable domain in full (rest from reference TRBV15 and TRBJ2-1): DAMVIQNPRYQVTQFGKPVTLSCSQTLNHNVMYWYQQKSSQAPKLLFHYYDKDFNNEADTPDNFQSRRPNTSFCFLDIRSPGLGDTAMYLCATSTLGRAEQFFGPGTRLTVL.

This clonotype was detected ten times or more. The chain has TRBV27 and TRBJ2-5, with TRBD1 as a possible D gene (8 bases). V shed 3 bases and J shed 5 bases, with 13 bases lying between them. Germline V gene lookup returns CDR1 MNHEY and CDR2 SMNVEV (reference sequence). CDR3 length: 14 amino acids. CDR3 amino acids: CASSFTGGAETQYF. CDR3 DNA sequence: TGTGCCAGCAGTTTTACAGGGGGGGCGGAGACCCAGTACTTC.

The V call is TRBV7-2, the J call TRBJ2-7; 7 bases match TRBD1. Germline values: CDR1 SGHTA, CDR2 FQGNSA. The CDR3 sequence is 14 residues long. With 5 bases clipped from V and 0 bases from J, the junction kept 4 bases outside the gene matches. The CDR3 nucleotides read TGTGCCAGCAGCCCCGGACAGGCCTCCTACGAGCAGTACTTC. It encodes CASSPGQASYEQYF.

The rearrangement uses TRBV20-1 and TRBJ2-3, with a possible D match to TRBD1 (10 bases). Germline CDR1 and CDR2: DFQATT and SNEGSKA (reference sequence). The CDR3 is made up of 17 amino acids. Trimming shortened V by 1 base and J by 5 bases, and 22 bases separated the two germline ends. CDR3 DNA sequence: TGCAGTGCTAGAGGGACAGGGGGTGGTAGCGGGAGAGATACGCAGTATTTT. It is translated as CSARGTGGGSGRDTQYF.

The chain has TRBV7-3 and TRBJ2-2, with 9 bases fitting TRBD1. Trimming at V came to 5 bases and at J to 4 bases, leaving 8 bases not matched to a gene. Germline V lookup: CDR1 SGHTA, CDR2 FQGTGA. The CDR3 runs 16 residues. The CDR3 region has the DNA TGTGCCAGCAGCCCAAGGACAGGGGCGGCCACCGGGGAGCTGTTTTTT. It encodes CASSPRTGAATGELFF.

The rearrangement joins TRBV20-1 to TRBJ2-3; a possible D gene is TRBD2 (6 bases). Germline CDR1 DFQATT, CDR2 SNEGSKA (reference sequence). The CDR3 contains 15 residues. V was clipped by 1 base and J by 2 bases, with 13 bases between them. The CDR3 DNA is TGCAGTGCTAGAGTAGGAGCGGGTGACACAGATACGCAGTATTTT. Its translation is CSARVGAGDTDTQYF.

V is TRBV28 and J is TRBJ2-3, with D possibly TRBD2 on 6 matching bases. Between the trimmed V and J ends, which lost 10 bases and 10 bases, there was a span of 18 bases. CDR1 and CDR2 (germline): MDHEN, SYDVKM. The CDR3 covers 12 residues. The CDR3 spells CATGLYGSAQYF. For the CDR3, the DNA is TGTGCCACCGGGCTTTACGGGAGTGCGCAGTATTTT.